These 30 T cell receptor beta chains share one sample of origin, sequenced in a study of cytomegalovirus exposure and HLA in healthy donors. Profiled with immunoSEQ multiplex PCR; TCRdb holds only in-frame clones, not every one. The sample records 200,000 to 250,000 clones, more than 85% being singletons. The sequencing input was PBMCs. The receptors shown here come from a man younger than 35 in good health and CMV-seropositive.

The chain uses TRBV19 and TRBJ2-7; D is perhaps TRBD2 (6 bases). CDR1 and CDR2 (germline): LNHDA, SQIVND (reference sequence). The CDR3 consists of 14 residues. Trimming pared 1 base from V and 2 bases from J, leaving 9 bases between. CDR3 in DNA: TGTGCCAGTAGTATAGGGAGGGGCCCCTACGAGCAGTACTTC. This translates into CASSIGRGPYEQYF.

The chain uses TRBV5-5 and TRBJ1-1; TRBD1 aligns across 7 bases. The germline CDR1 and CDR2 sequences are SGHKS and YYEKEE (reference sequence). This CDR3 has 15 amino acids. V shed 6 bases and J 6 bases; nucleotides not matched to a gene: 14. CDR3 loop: CASTDTEGALPEAFF. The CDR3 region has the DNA TGTGCCAGCACGGACACGGAGGGGGCGCTGCCTGAAGCTTTCTTT.

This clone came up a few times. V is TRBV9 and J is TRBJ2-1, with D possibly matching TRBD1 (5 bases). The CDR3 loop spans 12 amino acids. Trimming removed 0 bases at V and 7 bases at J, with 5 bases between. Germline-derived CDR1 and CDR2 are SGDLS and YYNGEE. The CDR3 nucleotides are TGTGCCAGCAGCGTAGGACAGAATGAGCAGTTCTTC. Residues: CASSVGQNEQFF. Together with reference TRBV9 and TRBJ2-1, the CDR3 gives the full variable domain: DSGVTQTPKHLITATGQRVTLRCSPRSGDLSVYWYQQSLDQGLQFLIQYYNGEERAKGNILERFSAQQFPDLHSELNLSSLELGDSALYFCASSVGQNEQFFGPGTRLTVL.

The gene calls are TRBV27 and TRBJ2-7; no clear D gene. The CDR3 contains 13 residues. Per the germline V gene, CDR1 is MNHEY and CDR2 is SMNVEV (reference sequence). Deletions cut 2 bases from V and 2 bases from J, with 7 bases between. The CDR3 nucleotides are TGTGCCAGCAGTTTAAAGGCTACCTACGAGCAGTACTTC. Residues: CASSLKATYEQYF.

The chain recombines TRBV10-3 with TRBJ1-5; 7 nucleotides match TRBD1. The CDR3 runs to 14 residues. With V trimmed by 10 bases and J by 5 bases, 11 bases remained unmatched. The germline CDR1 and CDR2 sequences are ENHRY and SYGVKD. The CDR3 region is CATYRGGADQPQHF. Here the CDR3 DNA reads TGTGCCACTTACAGGGGAGGGGCAGATCAGCCCCAGCATTTT.

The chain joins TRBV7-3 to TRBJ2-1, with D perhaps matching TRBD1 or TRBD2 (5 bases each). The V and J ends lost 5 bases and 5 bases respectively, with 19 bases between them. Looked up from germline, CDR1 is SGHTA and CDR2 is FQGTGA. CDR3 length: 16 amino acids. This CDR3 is CASSPVRASLNNEQFF. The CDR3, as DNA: TGTGCCAGCAGCCCAGTCAGGGCTAGCCTAAACAATGAGCAGTTCTTC.

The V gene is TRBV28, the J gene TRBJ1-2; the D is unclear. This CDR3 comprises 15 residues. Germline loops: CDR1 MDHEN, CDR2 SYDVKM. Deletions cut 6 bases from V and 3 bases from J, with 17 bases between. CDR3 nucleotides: TGTGCCAGCAGCAAAAGGACGGCGGGTGACTATGGCTACACCTTC. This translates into CASSKRTAGDYGYTF.

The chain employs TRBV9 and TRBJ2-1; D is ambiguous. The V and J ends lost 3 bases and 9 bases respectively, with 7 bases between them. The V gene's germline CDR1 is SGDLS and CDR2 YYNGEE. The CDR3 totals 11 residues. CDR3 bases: TGTGCCAGCAGCGACTTGGGTGAGCAGTTCTTC. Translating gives CASSDLGEQFF.

The CDR3 DNA is TGTGCCAGCAGTTCCTGGGCCTCTGGCGAGCAGTACTTC. This gives the protein CASSSWASGEQYF. The V gene is TRBV6-5, the J gene TRBJ2-7; D is unresolved. The germline CDR1 and CDR2 sequences are MNHEY and SVGAGI. Trimming took off 4 bases at V and 6 bases at J, with 13 bases between the two ends. The CDR3 loop spans 13 amino acids.

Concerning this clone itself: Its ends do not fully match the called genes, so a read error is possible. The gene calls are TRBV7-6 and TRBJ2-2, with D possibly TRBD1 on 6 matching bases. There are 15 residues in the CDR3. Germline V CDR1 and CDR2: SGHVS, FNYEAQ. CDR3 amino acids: CASSLVDSSTGELFF. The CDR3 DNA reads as TGTGCCAGCAGTTTAGTGGACAGCTCCACCGGGGAGCTGTTTTTT.

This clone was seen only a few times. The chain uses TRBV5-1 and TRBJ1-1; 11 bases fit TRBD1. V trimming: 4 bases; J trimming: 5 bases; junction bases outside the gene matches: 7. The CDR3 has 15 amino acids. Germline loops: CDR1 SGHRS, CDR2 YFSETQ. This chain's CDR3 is CASSRPGTGGTEAFF. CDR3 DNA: TGCGCCAGCAGCCGACCCGGGACAGGGGGTACTGAAGCTTTCTTT.

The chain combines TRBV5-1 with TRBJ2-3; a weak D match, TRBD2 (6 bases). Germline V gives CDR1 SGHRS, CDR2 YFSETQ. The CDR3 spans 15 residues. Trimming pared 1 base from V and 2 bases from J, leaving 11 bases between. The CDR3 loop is CASSLRGLHTDTQYF. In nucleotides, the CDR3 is TGCGCCAGCAGCTTGAGGGGACTGCACACAGATACGCAGTATTTT.

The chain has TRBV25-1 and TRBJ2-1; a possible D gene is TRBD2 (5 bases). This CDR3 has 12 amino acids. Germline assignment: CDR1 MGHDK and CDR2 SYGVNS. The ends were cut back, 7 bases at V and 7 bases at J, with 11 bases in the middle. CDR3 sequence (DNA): TGTGCCAGCACTCGGGGAGATAATGAGCAGTTCTTC. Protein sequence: CASTRGDNEQFF.

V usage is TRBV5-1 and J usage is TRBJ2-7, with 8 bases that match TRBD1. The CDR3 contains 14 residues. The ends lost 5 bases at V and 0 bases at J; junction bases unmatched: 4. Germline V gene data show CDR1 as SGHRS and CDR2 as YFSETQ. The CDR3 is CASRLTGDSYEQYF. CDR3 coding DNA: TGCGCCAGCAGACTGACAGGGGACTCCTACGAGCAGTACTTC.

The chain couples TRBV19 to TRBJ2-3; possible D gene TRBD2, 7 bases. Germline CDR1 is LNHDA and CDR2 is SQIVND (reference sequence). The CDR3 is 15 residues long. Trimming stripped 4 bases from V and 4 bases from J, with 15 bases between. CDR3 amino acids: CASSTARGGADTQYF. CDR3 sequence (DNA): TGTGCCAGTAGTACTGCCAGAGGGGGGGCAGATACGCAGTATTTT.

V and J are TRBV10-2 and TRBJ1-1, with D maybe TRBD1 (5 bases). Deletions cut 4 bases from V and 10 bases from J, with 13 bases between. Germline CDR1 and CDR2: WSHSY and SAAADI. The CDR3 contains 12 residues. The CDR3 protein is CASSVLRGVAFF. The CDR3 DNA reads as TGCGCCAGCAGTGTATTAAGGGGTGTAGCTTTCTTT.

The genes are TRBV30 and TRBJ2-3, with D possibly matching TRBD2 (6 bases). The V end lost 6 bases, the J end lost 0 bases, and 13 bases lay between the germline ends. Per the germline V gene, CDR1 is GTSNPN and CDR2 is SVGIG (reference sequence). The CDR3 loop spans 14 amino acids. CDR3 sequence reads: CACTPAGSTDTQYF. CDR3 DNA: TGTGCCTGCACCCCGGCGGGAAGCACAGATACGCAGTATTTT. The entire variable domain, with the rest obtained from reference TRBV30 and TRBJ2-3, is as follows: SQTIHQWPATLVQPVGSPLSLECTVEGTSNPNLYWYRQAAGRGLQLLFYSVGIGQISSEVPQNLSASRPQDRQFILSSKKLLLSDSGFYLCACTPAGSTDTQYFGPGTRLTVL.

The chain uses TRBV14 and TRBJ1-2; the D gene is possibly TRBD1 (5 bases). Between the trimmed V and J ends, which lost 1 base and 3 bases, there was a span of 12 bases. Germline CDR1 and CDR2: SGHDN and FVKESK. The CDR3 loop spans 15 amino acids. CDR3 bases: TGTGCCAGCAGCCAAGTGCGGGACGTGGACTATGGCTACACCTTC. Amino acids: CASSQVRDVDYGYTF.

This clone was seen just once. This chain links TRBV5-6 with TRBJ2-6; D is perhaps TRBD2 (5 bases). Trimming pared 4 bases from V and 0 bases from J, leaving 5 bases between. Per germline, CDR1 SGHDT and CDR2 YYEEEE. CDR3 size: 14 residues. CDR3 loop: CASSGSSGANVLTF. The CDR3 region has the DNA TGTGCCAGCAGCGGGAGCTCTGGGGCCAACGTCCTGACTTTC.

DNA for the CDR3: TGTGCCAGCTCCGCCTCGAACACTGAAGCTTTCTTT. Translated: CASSASNTEAFF. This rearrangement joins TRBV9 to TRBJ1-1; D unclear. The V gene lost 7 bases and the J gene lost 1 base, with 8 bases spanning the gap. Per germline, CDR1 SGDLS and CDR2 YYNGEE. This CDR3 is built from 12 residues.

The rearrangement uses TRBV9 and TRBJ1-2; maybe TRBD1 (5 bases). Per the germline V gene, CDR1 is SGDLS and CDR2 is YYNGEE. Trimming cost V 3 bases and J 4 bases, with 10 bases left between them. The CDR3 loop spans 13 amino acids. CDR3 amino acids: CASSEGRAYGYTF. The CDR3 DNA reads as TGTGCCAGCAGCGAGGGACGGGCCTATGGCTACACCTTC.

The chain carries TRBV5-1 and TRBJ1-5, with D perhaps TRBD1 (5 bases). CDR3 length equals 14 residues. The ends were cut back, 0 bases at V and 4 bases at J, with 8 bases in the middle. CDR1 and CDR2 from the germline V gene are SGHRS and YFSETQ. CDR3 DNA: TGCGCCAGCAGCTTGGGGCCAGGGAATCAGCCCCAGCATTTT. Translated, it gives CASSLGPGNQPQHF.

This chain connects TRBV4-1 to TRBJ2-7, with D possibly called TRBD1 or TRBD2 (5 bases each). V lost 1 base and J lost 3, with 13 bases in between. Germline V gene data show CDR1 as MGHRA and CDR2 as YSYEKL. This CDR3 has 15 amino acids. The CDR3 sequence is CASSQGPGRSYEQYF. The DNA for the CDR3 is TGCGCCAGCAGCCAAGGGCCGGGACGGAGCTACGAGCAGTACTTC.

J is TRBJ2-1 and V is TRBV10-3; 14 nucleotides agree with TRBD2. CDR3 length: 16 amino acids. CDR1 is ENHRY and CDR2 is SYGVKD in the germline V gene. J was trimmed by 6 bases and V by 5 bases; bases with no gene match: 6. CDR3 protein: CAISSRTSGGINEQFF. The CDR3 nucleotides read TGTGCCATCAGTTCACGGACTAGCGGGGGGATCAATGAGCAGTTCTTC.

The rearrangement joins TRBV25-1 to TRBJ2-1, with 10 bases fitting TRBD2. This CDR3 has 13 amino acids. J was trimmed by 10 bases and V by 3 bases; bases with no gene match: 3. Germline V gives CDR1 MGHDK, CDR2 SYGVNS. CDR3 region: CASSDLAGGEQFF. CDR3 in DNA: TGTGCCAGCAGTGACTTAGCGGGAGGAGAGCAGTTCTTC.

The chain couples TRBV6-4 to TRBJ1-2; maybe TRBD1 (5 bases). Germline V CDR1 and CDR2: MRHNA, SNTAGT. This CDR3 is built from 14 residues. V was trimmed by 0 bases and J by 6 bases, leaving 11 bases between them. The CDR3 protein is CASSDSGTADGYTF. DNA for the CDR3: TGTGCCAGCAGTGACTCGGGGACGGCCGATGGCTACACCTTC.

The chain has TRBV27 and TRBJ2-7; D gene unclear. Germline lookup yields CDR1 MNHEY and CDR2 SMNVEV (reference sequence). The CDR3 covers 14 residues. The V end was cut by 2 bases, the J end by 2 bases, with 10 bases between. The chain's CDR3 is CASSLRVSTYEQYF. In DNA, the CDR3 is TGTGCCAGCAGTTTAAGGGTCAGTACCTACGAGCAGTACTTC.

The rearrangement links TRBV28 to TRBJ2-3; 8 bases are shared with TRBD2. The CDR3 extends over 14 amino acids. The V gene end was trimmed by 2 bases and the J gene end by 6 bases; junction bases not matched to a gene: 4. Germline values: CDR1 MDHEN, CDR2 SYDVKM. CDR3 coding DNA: TGTGCCAGCAGTTTAACGGGAGGGGACGATACGCAGTATTTT. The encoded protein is CASSLTGGDDTQYF. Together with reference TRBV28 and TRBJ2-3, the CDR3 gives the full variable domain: DVKVTQSSRYLVKRTGEKVFLECVQDMDHENMFWYRQDPGLGLRLIYFSYDVKMKEKGDIPEGYSVSREKKERFSLILESASTNQTSMYLCASSLTGGDDTQYFGPGTRLTVL.

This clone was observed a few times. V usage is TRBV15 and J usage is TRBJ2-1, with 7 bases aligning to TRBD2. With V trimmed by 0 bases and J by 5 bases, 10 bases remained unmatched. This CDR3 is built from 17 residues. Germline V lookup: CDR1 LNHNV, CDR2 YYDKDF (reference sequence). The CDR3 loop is CATSRDRLAGSNNEQFF. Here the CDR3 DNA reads TGTGCCACCAGCAGAGATCGTTTAGCGGGCTCGAACAATGAGCAGTTCTTC.

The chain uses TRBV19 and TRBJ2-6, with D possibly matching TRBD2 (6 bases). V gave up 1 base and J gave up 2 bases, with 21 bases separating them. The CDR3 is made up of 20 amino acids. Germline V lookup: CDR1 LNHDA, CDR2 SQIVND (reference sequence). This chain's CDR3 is CASSIAGLPSLIAGANVLTF. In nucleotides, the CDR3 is TGTGCCAGTAGTATAGCCGGACTACCCTCCCTCATCGCTGGGGCCAACGTCCTGACTTTC.